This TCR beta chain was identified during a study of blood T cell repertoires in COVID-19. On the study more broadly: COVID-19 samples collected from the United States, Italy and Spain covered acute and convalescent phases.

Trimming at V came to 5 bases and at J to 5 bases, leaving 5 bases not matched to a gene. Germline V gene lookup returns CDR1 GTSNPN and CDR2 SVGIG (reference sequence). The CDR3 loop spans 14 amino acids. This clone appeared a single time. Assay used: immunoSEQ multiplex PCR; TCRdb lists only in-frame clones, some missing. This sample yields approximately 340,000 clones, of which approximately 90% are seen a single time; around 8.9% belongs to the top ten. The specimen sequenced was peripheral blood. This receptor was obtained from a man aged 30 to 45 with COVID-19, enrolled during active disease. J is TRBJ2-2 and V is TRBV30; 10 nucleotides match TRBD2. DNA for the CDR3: TGTGCCTGGGCCGGGACTAGCGCAACCGGGGAGCTGTTTTTT. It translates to CAWAGTSATGELFF. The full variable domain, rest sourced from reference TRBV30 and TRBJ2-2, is SQTIHQWPATLVQPVGSPLSLECTVEGTSNPNLYWYRQAAGRGLQLLFYSVGIGQISSEVPQNLSASRPQDRQFILSSKKLLLSDSGFYLCAWAGTSATGELFFGEGSRLTVL.